This T cell receptor beta chain was profiled in a study of human T cells and chemical hapten exposure. Unique molecular identifiers were attached to individual cDNA molecules during library preparation. In the source study's methods: The number of TCRs in each sample had a median of approximately 96,000 and spanned roughly 23,224 to 750,000. TCRdb fed the RACE reads into MiXCR, producing one record per CDR3 protein. TCRdb, not the original authors, processed these V and J calls. Of approximately 75,000 distinct CDR3 sequences listed, 6.5% to 10% are singletons. Overall study findings and caveats: Among expanded TCRs, significantly more large CDR3 similarity clusters formed than among controls. As patch test score rose, PT1 expanded TCR counts tended to rise as well.

Only a few counts were recorded for this clonotype. Antigen: not known. After removal of 9 bases from V and 2 bases from J, the junction contained 4 bases not matched to a gene. The CDR3 is made up of 13 amino acids. In germline, CDR1 is ENHRY, CDR2 SYGVKD. The time point denotes: patch test 2, 6 weeks after DPC sensitization. The treatment: therapeutic diphenylcyclopropenone sensitization with weekly scalp DPC. The source of this sequence is a woman between 50 and 59 years old with alopecia areata. Some clones in this sample may be carry-over from other donors' samples. Sequencing used whole blood, obtained in connection with sensitization to the hapten diphenylcyclopropenone (DPC). The gene calls are TRBV10-3 and TRBJ1-3, with TRBD1 identical over 7 bases. As DNA, the CDR3 is TGTGCCATTCGACAGGGTGCTGGAAACACCATATATTTT. Translating gives CAIRQGAGNTIYF.